Following are 3 T cell receptor beta chains from one sample sequenced in a study of cytomegalovirus exposure and HLA in healthy donors. The PCR made use of 60 Vbeta and 13 Jbeta primers. The method was immunoSEQ multiplex PCR; TCRdb's version includes in-frame clones alone and lacks a portion of them. The table includes 250,000 to 350,000 clones, around 80% detected once. Sequencing was carried out using PBMCs. These receptor sequences come from a girl aged 2 to 9 in good health and CMV-seronegative.

This chain uses TRBV1 with TRBJ2-1; the table's D call TRBD2 went unverified against the DNA. TRBV1 is marked as a pseudogene. The CDR3 is 15 residues long. The CDR3 here is CTSSQVQRGGIEQFF. The CDR3 coding sequence is TGCACCAGCAGCCAAGTGCAGCGGGGGGGAATTGAGCAGTTCTTC.

The sample holds a few counts of this clone. The J gene is TRBJ2-1, the V gene TRBV7-3; weak D call: TRBD2 (6 bases). V shed 5 bases and J shed 8 bases, with 13 bases lying between them. CDR1 and CDR2 from the germline V gene are SGHTA and FQGTGA. The length of the CDR3 is 13 residues. CDR3 nucleotides: TGTGCCAGCAGCCTTGGTGGGGGGTATGAGCAGTTCTTC. It yields the protein CASSLGGGYEQFF.

The chain carries TRBV10-3 and TRBJ1-3; D uncertain. The CDR3 consists of 12 residues. CDR1 is ENHRY, CDR2 SYGVKD, per germline. Trimming took 3 bases from V and 4 from J, leaving 4 bases between them. The CDR3 here is CAISETGNTIYF. DNA for the CDR3: TGTGCCATCAGTGAAACAGGAAACACCATATATTTT.